The present entry profiles one TCR beta chain with its context. Antigen: not known. The entry originates in a study of T cell repertoires in cytomegalovirus infection. Study-level information: Peptides in the study included HLA-C-restricted and HLA-B-restricted CMV epitopes.

TCRdb used MiXCR to reprocess the reads, holding one entry per CDR3 protein. The sample carries about 920,000 distinct CDR3 sequences, under 40% recorded once. Regarding the study as a whole: People with CMV and the relevant HLA were identified by cumulative public TCR beta family frequency.

There are 14 residues in the CDR3. Germline CDR1 and CDR2: MGHRA and YSYEKL. V gave up 3 bases and J gave up 2 bases, with 10 bases separating them. The sequence came from a human donor in good health (CMV status not recorded). Some clones in this sample may be carry-over from other donors' samples. V usage is TRBV4-1 and J usage is TRBJ1-2; unclear D gene. Sequencing was performed on cultured CD8+ T cells from PBMCs, taken from culture after CMV antigen stimulation. CDR3 residues: CASSHEGGNYGYTF. DNA for the CDR3: TGCGCCAGCAGCCATGAGGGAGGGAACTATGGCTACACCTTC.